Listed below are T cell receptor beta chains from one sample, sequenced in a study of patients and donors after allogeneic stem cell transplantation. MiXCR, run by TCRdb on the RT-PCR reads, gives a single entry per CDR3 protein. The table shows 80,000 to 90,000 distinct CDR3 sequences, with 40% to 60% occurring only once. Sequencing was done on a sample of blood, either unsorted or a sorted T cell fraction (not recorded which). Source of these receptors: a human donor who was either an allogeneic HSCT recipient or a stem cell or donor lymphocyte infusion donor (not recorded which). It is not recorded whose cells these are; they may come from a transplant donor. Each CDR3 is given with its conserved first and last residue. A D gene is named only where the DNA matches it firmly. Size tells how often a clone was seen (once, few, many) or the class of an expanded clone, and some rows leave it out.

14	TRBJ1-6	NA	NA	TRBV12-3/TRBV12-4	TGTGCCAGCAGTTGGAAGGATGGGAATTCACCCCTCCACTTT	CASSWKDGNSPLHF
15	TRBJ1-5	NA	TRBD1	TRBV20-1	TGCAGTGCTAAACGGACAGGATCTAGCAATCAGCCCCAGCATTTT	CSAKRTGSSNQPQHF
14	TRBJ1-4	NA	NA	TRBV5-1	TGCGCCAGCAGCCCGGACATCAGTCGGGAAAAACTGTTTTTT	CASSPDISREKLFF
15	TRBJ1-6	NA	NA	TRBV12-3/TRBV12-4	TGTGCCAGCAGTAGCCGGGACGGACGAGATTCACCCCTCCACTTT	CASSSRDGRDSPLHF
13	TRBJ2-3	NA	NA	TRBV28	TGTGCCAGCGGGCCGGGACCTGTAGATACGCAGTATTTT	CASGPGPVDTQYF
8	TRBJ1-1	NA	NA	TRBV12-3/TRBV12-4	TGTGCCAGCAGTTTAAGCCTCTTT	CASSLSLF
14	TRBJ2-4	NA	TRBD2	TRBV20-1	TGCAGTGCTACGGGAGGAGTAGCCAAAAACATTCAGTACTTC	CSATGGVAKNIQYF
17	TRBJ1-5	NA	TRBD1	TRBV5-6	TGTGCCAGCAGCTCCCGGGACAGGGGGCTCAGCAATCAGCCCCAGCATTTT	CASSSRDRGLSNQPQHF
15	TRBJ2-3	NA	TRBD2	TRBV20-1	TGCAGTGCCCGCCCCCAGCGGGAGGGCGGAGATACGCAGTATTTT	CSARPQREGGDTQYF
15	TRBJ2-7	NA	TRBD1	TRBV20-1	TGCAGTGCTTCCCCGGGACAGGGTATAGGCTACGAGCAGTACTTC	CSASPGQGIGYEQYF
14	TRBJ1-2	once	NA	TRBV10-2	TGCGCCAGCAGTGATCCGGCCTCAAAAAATGGCTACACCTTC	CASSDPASKNGYTF
15	TRBJ1-3	NA	NA	TRBV10-3	TGTGCCATCAGTGAGTCGAGGGGGACTGGAAACACCATATATTTT	CAISESRGTGNTIYF
15	TRBJ1-3	few	TRBD1	TRBV12-3/TRBV12-4	TGTGCCAGCAGCCGACAGGGCCCCCCTGGAAACACCATATATTTT	CASSRQGPPGNTIYF
18	TRBJ1-4	NA	NA	TRBV5-1	TGCGCCTGTTCTCGGGCTGGACAGATGAACCCAACTAATGAAAAACTGTTTTTT	CACSRAGQMNPTNEKLFF
14	TRBJ2-2	NA	NA	TRBV9	TGTGCCAGCAGCGTAGGGGACTACACCGGGGAGCTGTTTTTT	CASSVGDYTGELFF
15	TRBJ2-3	NA	TRBD2	TRBV7-3	TGTGCCAGCGGACTAGCGGGAGACCGCACAGATACGCAGTATTTT	CASGLAGDRTDTQYF
15	TRBJ1-1	few	NA	TRBV15	TGTGCCACCAGCAGAGTGGCAGTCGTAAACACTGAAGCTTTCTTT	CATSRVAVVNTEAFF
14	TRBJ1-5	NA	TRBD1	TRBV11-2	TGTGCCAGCAGCCCACGGACAGGGAATCAGCCCCAGCATTTT	CASSPRTGNQPQHF
15	TRBJ1-6	NA	TRBD1	TRBV7-2	TGTGCCAGCAGCCCCAGGGGGTACAATAATTCACCCCTCCACTTT	CASSPRGYNNSPLHF
15	TRBJ1-5	few	NA	TRBV5-6	TGTGCCAGCAAGAAAGAGGGTTATAGCAATCAGCCCCAGCATTTT	CASKKEGYSNQPQHF
16	TRBJ2-2	NA	NA	TRBV6-5	TGTGCCAGCAGTTACTCCTCGGGCCTTAACACCGGGGAGCTGTTTTTT	CASSYSSGLNTGELFF
13	TRBJ1-2	NA	NA	TRBV27	TGTGCCAGCAGTTTTCGGACGGGCTATGGCTACACCTTC	CASSFRTGYGYTF
13	TRBJ1-2	NA	NA	TRBV4-1	TGCGCCAGCAGCCAAGATGGGAGAGTTGGCTACACCTTC	CASSQDGRVGYTF
17	TRBJ1-6	NA	TRBD1	TRBV7-9	TGTGCCAGCAGCCGCCGCCTAACAGGACAGGGTTATTCACCCCTCCACTTT	CASSRRLTGQGYSPLHF
13	TRBJ2-7	NA	TRBD1	TRBV20-1	TGCAGTGCTAGATTTGGGACAGCATACGAGCAGTACTTC	CSARFGTAYEQYF
13	TRBJ1-4	NA	NA	TRBV6-5	TGTGCCAGCAGTCGAACGATCGGGGAAAAACTGTTTTTT	CASSRTIGEKLFF
16	TRBJ1-5	NA	NA	TRBV20-1	TGCAGTGCTAGATCTCCGGATCTAGGTGGATATCAGCCCCAGCATTTT	CSARSPDLGGYQPQHF
14	TRBJ1-5	NA	TRBD1	TRBV20-1	TGCAGTGCCCCTACAGGGGTGAGCAATCAGCCCCAGCATTTT	CSAPTGVSNQPQHF
14	TRBJ1-5	few	TRBD1	TRBV12-3/TRBV12-4	TGTGCCAGCAGGACACAGGGGTTGGGTCAGCCCCAGCATTTT	CASRTQGLGQPQHF
12	TRBJ1-2	NA	TRBD1	TRBV29-1	TGCAGCGTTCGGACAGGGCGCTATGGCTACACCTTC	CSVRTGRYGYTF
16	TRBJ1-5	few	NA	TRBV4-2	TGTGCCAGCAGCCAAGAAAATTTCGGTAGCAATCAGCCCCAGCATTTT	CASSQENFGSNQPQHF
13	TRBJ1-1	NA	NA	TRBV7-2	TGTGCCAGCAGGCGCGGGACCGACACTGAAGCTTTCTTT	CASRRGTDTEAFF
14	TRBJ1-3	NA	NA	TRBV28	TGTGCCAGCAGTTTATTTACTTCTGGAAACACCATATATTTT	CASSLFTSGNTIYF
18	TRBJ2-7	once	NA	TRBV6-5	TGTGCCAGCAGTAAACGATCATCTACGTCAGGGAGCTCCTACGAGCAGTACTTC	CASSKRSSTSGSSYEQYF
14	TRBJ1-1	NA	NA	TRBV20-1	TGCAGTGCTAGGGTTGAGGGCTGGGACACTGAAGCTTTCTTT	CSARVEGWDTEAFF
18	TRBJ2-5	NA	NA	TRBV10-3	TGTGCCATCAGTGAGTCGAAAGGAGGCGGCGGAGCTCAAGAGACCCAGTACTTC	CAISESKGGGGAQETQYF
14	TRBJ1-1	few	NA	TRBV4-1	TGCGCCAGCAGATCGGTCGGAATGAACACTGAAGCTTTCTTT	CASRSVGMNTEAFF
19	TRBJ2-1	NA	TRBD2	TRBV27	TGTGCCAGCAGTAAAATAGCGGGAGGGCCCAAACCTTATTACAATGAGCAGTTCTTC	CASSKIAGGPKPYYNEQFF
11	TRBJ1-1	few	NA	TRBV12-3/TRBV12-4	TGTGCCAGCAGTTTATTTACTGAAGCTTTCTTT	CASSLFTEAFF
14	TRBJ1-1	NA	NA	TRBV7-9	TGTGCCAGCAGCCCCCGGACGGTGAACACTGAAGCTTTCTTT	CASSPRTVNTEAFF
12	TRBJ1-1	once	TRBD1	TRBV20-1	TGCAGTGCTGACAGGGGGCGGACTGAAGCTTTCTTT	CSADRGRTEAFF
14	TRBJ1-2	few	NA	TRBV6-5	TGTGCCAGCAAAAAACGGGGGGACGGGTATGGCTACACCTTC	CASKKRGDGYGYTF
12	TRBJ1-1	NA	NA	TRBV20-1	TGCAGTGCCCCCAAAGTGGGCGCTGAAGCTTTCTTT	CSAPKVGAEAFF
15	TRBJ2-3	NA	NA	TRBV24-1	TGTGCCACCAGTGGGGAGGAGGGCGCCACAGATACGCAGTATTTT	CATSGEEGATDTQYF
13	TRBJ1-1	few	NA	TRBV6-5	TGTGCCAGCAGGTACAGGGATCTGGGTGAAGCTTTCTTT	CASRYRDLGEAFF
14	TRBJ1-5	NA	NA	TRBV29-1	TGCAGCGTTGCCGGGGTCAATAGCAATCAGCCCCAGCATTTT	CSVAGVNSNQPQHF
14	TRBJ2-5	NA	TRBD2	TRBV7-2	TGTGCCAGCAGCTTAGAGCGGGATAGTGAGACCCAGTACTTC	CASSLERDSETQYF
14	TRBJ2-2	many	TRBD1	TRBV4-3	TGCGCCAGCAGCCAAACCTGGACAGGCGGGGAGCTGTTTTTT	CASSQTWTGGELFF
12	TRBJ1-1	few	NA	TRBV12-3/TRBV12-4	TGTGCCAGCAGTTTACAGGGAACTGAAGCTTTCTTT	CASSLQGTEAFF
15	TRBJ1-2	NA	TRBD1	TRBV5-4	TGTGCCAGCAGCATACAGGGGAGAGCTAACTATGGCTACACCTTC	CASSIQGRANYGYTF
15	TRBJ1-1	NA	TRBD1	TRBV6-2/TRBV6-3	TGTGCCAGCAGTTACCTACGGACAGGGGGCCCTGAAGCTTTCTTT	CASSYLRTGGPEAFF
17	TRBJ2-2	NA	TRBD1	TRBV4-3	TGCGCCAGCAGCCAAGACACAGGACAGGTCAACACCGGGGAGCTGTTTTTT	CASSQDTGQVNTGELFF